This TCR beta chain is from a study of memory CD4+ T cells and cytomegalovirus serostatus. Overall study context: Donors were healthy Belgian adults, under 10 CMV seropositive and 24 seronegative.

Germline CDR1 and CDR2: KGHSH and LQKENI. V was cut by 3 bases and J by 2 bases, with 8 bases left in between. The CDR3 length is 14 residues. This clone was counted a few times. Here immunoSEQ multiplex PCR was the method, and the copy in TCRdb shows in-frame clones only, minus some. The data hold some 52,000 clones, with around three quarters observed a single time. The sort gate was single viable CD3+CD4+CD8-CD45RO+ cells for memory CD4+ T cells. Material: memory CD4+ T cells from blood. The origin of this receptor is an adult in good health and CMV-seronegative. The chain employs TRBV18 and TRBJ1-5; D is possibly TRBD1 (6 bases). The CDR3 spells CASSPNRGNQPQHF. In nucleotides, the CDR3 is TGTGCCAGCTCACCGAACAGGGGCAATCAGCCCCAGCATTTT.